Sequencing of this T cell receptor beta chain was carried out in a study of shared clonotypes between healthy human individuals. Overall study results and limits: With few donors, the genetic and exposure-history diversity represented was limited.

With 8 bases removed from V and 0 bases from J, the gap between germline ends came to 8 bases. This CDR3 contains 13 residues. CDR1 LNHDA and CDR2 SQIVND come from the germline V gene (reference sequence). Repertoires were generated with immunoSEQ multiplex PCR, while TCRdb's copy carries only in-frame clones and drops some. Of roughly 1.5 million clones in the sample, 98% were seen once. Worth noting for this clone: The antigen is unknown.

Free of recent acute infections or vaccinations, the donors were healthy HIV-negative adults. The receptor was isolated from a man aged 25 to 40 in good health. The genes are TRBV19 and TRBJ2-1; D is tentatively TRBD1 or TRBD2 (5 bases each). The sample comprised naive CD4+ T cells sorted from blood. Subset reported: CD45RA+ positively selected. The CDR3 DNA reads as TGTGCCAGTCAGAGGGGCTCCTACAATGAGCAGTTCTTC. Translated: CASQRGSYNEQFF.